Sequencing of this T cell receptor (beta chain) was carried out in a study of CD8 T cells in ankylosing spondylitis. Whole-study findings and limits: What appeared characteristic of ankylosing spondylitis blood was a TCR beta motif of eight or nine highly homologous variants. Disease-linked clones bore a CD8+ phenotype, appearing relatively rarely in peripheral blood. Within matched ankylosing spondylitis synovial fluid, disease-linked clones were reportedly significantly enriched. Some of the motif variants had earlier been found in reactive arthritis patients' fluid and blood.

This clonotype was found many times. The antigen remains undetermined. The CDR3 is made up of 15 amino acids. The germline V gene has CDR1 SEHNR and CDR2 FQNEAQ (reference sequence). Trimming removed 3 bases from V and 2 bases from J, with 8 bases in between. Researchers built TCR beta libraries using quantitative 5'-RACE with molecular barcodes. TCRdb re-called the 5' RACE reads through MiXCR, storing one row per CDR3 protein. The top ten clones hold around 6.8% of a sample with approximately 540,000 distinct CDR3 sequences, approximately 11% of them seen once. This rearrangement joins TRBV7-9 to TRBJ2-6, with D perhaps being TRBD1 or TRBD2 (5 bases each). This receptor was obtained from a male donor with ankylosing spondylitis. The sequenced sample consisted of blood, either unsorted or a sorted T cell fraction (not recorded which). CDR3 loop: CASSFMGAGANVLTF. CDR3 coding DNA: TGTGCCAGCAGCTTTATGGGGGCTGGGGCCAACGTCCTGACTTTC.